The T cell receptor beta chain under discussion was sequenced for a study of beta chain features in type 1 diabetes. This clone was observed a handful of times. No antigen is known for it. Overall study results and limits: Highly expressing activated T cells could be over-counted with a cDNA template. Among all four CD4+ subsets, Type 1 diabetes patients had TCRB CDR3s that were moderately but significantly shorter. The naive, central memory and Treg TCRB repertoires looked more alike in patients than they did in healthy donors.

As every portion of the isolated RNA was reverse transcribed, the sequencing read expressed TCRB transcripts. TCRdb keeps only in-frame clones here, not all; method: immunoSEQ multiplex PCR. The table shows about 650,000 clones, with around 12% occurring only once. With V trimmed by 7 bases and J by 5 bases, 9 bases remained unmatched. This CDR3 spans 14 amino acids. Germline V lookup: CDR1 ENHRY, CDR2 SYGVKD. This chain uses TRBV10-3 with TRBJ2-7; TRBD1 matches at 9 bases. This TCR was sampled from a man aged 25-45 years with type 1 diabetes. Sequenced input: naive CD4+ T cells from blood. The CDR3 here is CAITGTGNSHEQYF. The CDR3 bases are TGTGCCATCACCGGGACAGGGAATTCCCACGAGCAGTACTTC.